At least ten counts were recorded for the clone carrying this TCR beta chain. Its target is not known. Libraries were prepared by immunoSEQ multiplex PCR; TCRdb keeps only in-frame clonotypes and omits some of them. The profile covers approximately 18,000 clones, none occurring a single time. The sample belongs to a study of T cells after posttransplantation cyclophosphamide. Treatment was busulfan-fludarabine conditioning, a marrow graft, and cyclophosphamide on days +3 and +4. Study-wide results and caveats: Skin or GI-infiltrating T cells shared few TRB sequences with blood. Recipient CMV seropositivity and CMV reactivation strongly tracked TRB clonality.

This clonotype was obtained from a female patient aged 25-40 years who received an allogeneic stem cell transplant from a related donor, was CMV-positive, and had no GVHD. A share of the T cells may be of graft donor origin. Source: PBMCs, taken after allogeneic stem cell transplant with posttransplant cyclophosphamide.

The CDR3 protein is CASSLTGSYGYTF. The CDR3, as DNA: TGTGCCAGCAGCTTAACGGGGAGCTATGGCTACACCTTC. The chain recombines TRBV7-8 with TRBJ1-2; the D is unclear. Trimming cost V 2 bases and J 4 bases, with 8 bases left between them. The CDR3 loop spans 13 amino acids. The germline V gene has CDR1 SGHVS and CDR2 FQNEAQ.